Sequencing of this T cell receptor beta chain was carried out in a study of identical twins (dated by TCRdb to the mid-2010s). Some background on the complete study: To test whether fetal clonotypes persist, the study used deep sequencing on TCR alpha and beta repertoires from monozygotic twins, unrelated adults of various ages, and cord blood. To rule out contamination, replicate twin experiments were performed at different times with different library preparation protocols. Study-level results and caveats: Because the same donors could not be followed over many years, conclusions were based on cross-sectional statistical analysis. Out-of-frame TCR alpha sharing in monozygotic twins was systematically underestimated by recombination models, whereas sharing between unrelated individuals was in agreement with the recombination models. The excess sharing between twins in beta out-of-frame sequences was weaker because fewer shared sequences reduced the signal-to-noise ratio. Abundant cord blood beta clonotypes had fewer insertions, young adult naive repertoires showed a similar but weaker trend, and memory repertoires showed no such trend. Compared with coincidental sharing between unrelated individuals, out-of-frame TCR alpha sequences shared between twins showed an excess of sequences with low generation probability. Invariant T cells such as MAIT and iNKT could partly confound zero-insertion analyses, although diverse VJ usage argued against such confounding for most clonotypes.

All donors were healthy Caucasians. The twin cohort consisted of three pairs of female monozygotic twins, all aged roughly 18 to 30 years. Positive isolation kits from Invitrogen were used to isolate CD4+ and CD8+ T cell populations. The library was obtained by 5' RACE. Sequencing was performed on an Illumina HiSeq 2000. Template switching introduced a universal primer binding site; the final cDNA contained a unique molecular identifier, enabling accurate counting of TCR cDNA molecules. First-strand cDNA for TCR alpha and beta chains was synthesized from specific primers in the conserved constant-segment region. Each cDNA library was double barcoded, with a SMART-Mk sample barcode plus Illumina barcodes, to control for contamination. TruSeq adapter sequences, together with Illumina sample barcodes, were added in two successive PCR steps. The Illumina HiSeq platform was used with custom primers to sequence TCR alpha and beta cDNA libraries. As for the original processing: MiGEC processed the raw reads to extract unique molecular identifiers, while MiXCR was used to determine the CDR3 positions. Recombination models were inferred per individual with the repgenHMM and IGoR tools using an EM algorithm. Shared clonotype analysis was performed with the tcR package in R, normalizing sharing by the product of cloneset sizes. To study raw recombination free of thymic and clonal selection effects, out-of-frame nonproductive sequences were analyzed. Clones were called with MiXCR by TCRdb after fastp trimmed the public reads at Q25, and only in-frame beta chains were retained. Each record represents a unique CDR3 protein, reported with the most common genes and DNA among its rows. These V and J calls originate from TCRdb's pipeline instead of the authors' own analysis. The sample has approximately 550,000 distinct CDR3 sequences on record, approximately 20% of them singletons. The ten largest clones represent approximately 0.52% of the sample.

This clonotype was recorded a few times. Its antigen remains undetermined. Base quality data are lacking; no much larger clone is found one base away. The germline V gene (reference sequence) provides CDR1 SEHNR and CDR2 FQNEAQ. Including cysteine and phenylalanine, the CDR3 has 17 amino acids. Only the CDR3 portion is preserved as DNA: 51 bases, with reading frame beginning at the first base. Relative to germline, V is 5 bases shorter and J is 3 bases shorter, with 22 bases between their ends. In addition, the sample was reused for a study of yellow fever vaccine responses in identical twins. Taken from the second paper: According to the authors, the vaccine-induced T cell response in identical twins seemed to be partly convergent and partly specific to each individual. In identical twins, the study followed T cell clones that responded to the vaccine with precision.

The receptor was derived from a woman between 18 and 29 years old in good health. The chain was built from TRBV7-9 and TRBJ1-1; a tentative D match to TRBD1 spans 5 bases. The sequencing sample was made of CD4+ T cells sorted from blood. The CDR3 corresponds to CASSPEWGLGGDTEAFF. The nucleotide sequence is given as TGTGCCAGCAGCCCGGAGTGGGGACTCGGTGGGGACACTGAAGCTTTCTTT.